These 23 T cell receptor beta chains share one sample of origin, sequenced in a study of CD4 T cells in relation to SARS-CoV-2 and coronaviruses. Assay: immunoSEQ multiplex PCR; the TCRdb copy retains only in-frame clones and omits some. The sample has around 56,000 clones; 75% to 90% are singletons. Before the COVID-19 pandemic, during about 2011-2019, CD4+ T cells were taken from unexposed donors. Sequencing was carried out using memory CD4+ T cells from PBMCs. The receptors originated from a human donor in good health.

The V call is TRBV6-5, the J call TRBJ1-5, with D possibly TRBD1 on 6 matching bases. The germline gives CDR1 MNHEY, CDR2 SVGAGI. CDR3 length: 15 residues. The ends were cut back, 9 bases at V and 3 bases at J, with 18 bases in the middle. The CDR3 reads CASAGEGYNNQPQHF. In DNA, the CDR3 is TGTGCCAGTGCAGGGGAAGGTTACAACAATCAGCCCCAGCATTTT.

V usage is TRBV7-3 and J usage is TRBJ2-5, with TRBD2 matching over 7 bases. With 1 base clipped from V and 4 bases from J, the junction kept 3 bases outside the gene matches. The CDR3 length is 14 residues. CDR1 SGHTA and CDR2 FQGTGA come from the germline V gene. In DNA, the CDR3 is TGTGCCAGCAGCTTAATGCCGGGAGGAGAGACCCAGTACTTC. This gives the protein CASSLMPGGETQYF.

This clone was counted a single time. The V and J genes are TRBV10-3 and TRBJ1-2; 12 bases match TRBD1. V was pared by 5 bases and J by 5 bases, with 6 bases of the junction left unmatched. The CDR3 length is 15 residues. CDR1 is ENHRY, CDR2 SYGVKD, per germline. CDR3: CAISTGTGGAYGYTF. The CDR3 region has the DNA TGTGCCATCAGTACCGGGACAGGGGGCGCATATGGCTACACCTTC.

J is TRBJ1-2 and V is TRBV2; weak D call: TRBD1 (5 bases). Looked up from germline, CDR1 is SNHLY and CDR2 is FYNNEI. The length of the CDR3 is 14 residues. V lost 8 bases, J lost 5 bases, and 18 bases lay in between. CDR3 nucleotides: TGTGCCAGCGTCAGGCGGGGGACCAGTTATGGCTACACCTTC. It is translated as CASVRRGTSYGYTF.

This clone is labeled medium-sized (0.01 to 0.1%). V is TRBV5-1 and J is TRBJ2-7, with a possible D match to TRBD1 (6 bases). Germline V lookup: CDR1 SGHRS, CDR2 YFSETQ. CDR3 length equals 18 residues. Trimming took 3 bases from V and 0 from J, leaving 22 bases between them. The CDR3 region has the DNA TGCGCCAGCAGCTCGAAGAGTAATACAGGGCGCAGCTCCTACGAGCAGTACTTC. Its translation: CASSSKSNTGRSSYEQYF.

This chain uses TRBV18 with TRBJ1-6; D unclear. The CDR3 consists of 14 residues. Germline V gene data show CDR1 as KGHSH and CDR2 as LQKENI. V gave up 2 bases and J gave up 9 bases, with 11 bases separating them. This CDR3 reads CASSPGSSGSPLHF. The DNA for the CDR3 is TGTGCCAGCTCACCAGGCTCCTCGGGTTCACCCCTCCACTTT. Using reference TRBV18 and TRBJ1-6 for the parts outside the CDR3, the full variable domain is NAGVMQNPRHLVRRRGQEARLRCSPMKGHSHVYWYRQLPEEGLKFMVYLQKENIIDESGMPKERFSAEFPKEGPSILRIQQVVRGDSAAYFCASSPGSSGSPLHFGNGTRLTVT.

V gene TRBV30 combines with J gene TRBJ1-3; 7 bases line up with TRBD1. The CDR3 is made up of 17 amino acids. CDR1 and CDR2 (germline): GTSNPN, SVGIG (reference sequence). V lost 7 bases to trimming and J lost 0 bases; unmatched junction nucleotides: 15. CDR3 nucleotide sequence: TGTGCCTTAAACAGGGGAAGGAGGTTCGGCTCTGGAAACACCATATATTTT. Translation gives CALNRGRRFGSGNTIYF.

A few counts support this clone. The V gene is TRBV18, the J gene TRBJ2-7; 7 nucleotides agree with TRBD1. The CDR3 contains 14 residues. Looked up from germline, CDR1 is KGHSH and CDR2 is LQKENI. Trimming at V came to 2 bases and at J to 4 bases, leaving 5 bases not matched to a gene. The CDR3 DNA reads as TGTGCCAGCTCACCAAGACAGGGACAATACGAGCAGTACTTC. It is translated as CASSPRQGQYEQYF.

The chain employs TRBV29-1 and TRBJ2-1, with 7 bases fitting TRBD2. Trimming removed 4 bases from V and 5 bases from J; junction bases left unmatched: 11. The CDR3 consists of 15 residues. CDR1 SQVTM and CDR2 ANQGSEA come from the germline V gene. Written as DNA, the CDR3 is TGCAGCGTTGCCCTACTACTAGCGCGAAACAATGAGCAGTTCTTC. Its protein product is CSVALLLARNNEQFF.

In this sample, this clone turned up once. The chain employs TRBV7-3 and TRBJ2-3; no firm D call. The V gene's germline CDR1 is SGHTA and CDR2 FQGTGA. CDR3 size: 15 residues. With 5 bases removed from V and 4 bases from J, the gap between germline ends came to 16 bases. CDR3 DNA: TGTGCCAGCAGCCCAGGCACTACGCAAGCAGATACGCAGTATTTT. It is translated as CASSPGTTQADTQYF.

This clone was counted a single time. The V call is TRBV23-1, the J call TRBJ2-7, with D possibly TRBD2 on 6 matching bases. TRBV23-1 is assigned to the ORF class and has an uncertain function. The V end lost 4 bases, the J end lost 5 bases, and 18 bases lay between the germline ends. The CDR3 loop spans 15 amino acids. CDR3 bases: TGCGCCAGCAGTCTCGGGAGCGGGTGGGGCCACGAGCAGTACTTC. This translates into CASSLGSGWGHEQYF.

The chain employs TRBV4-1 and TRBJ2-1, with 9 nucleotides matching TRBD2. Germline trimming cut 3 bases from V and 4 bases from J; bases unmatched to any gene: 7. The length of the CDR3 is 16 residues. The germline CDR1 and CDR2 sequences are MGHRA and YSYEKL. The CDR3 loop reads CASSQAPSGTYNEQFF. CDR3 sequence (DNA): TGCGCCAGCAGCCAGGCACCTAGCGGGACTTACAATGAGCAGTTCTTC.

The chain uses TRBV5-1 and TRBJ2-7; D may be TRBD2 (6 bases). The CDR3 length is 16 residues. Per germline, CDR1 SGHRS and CDR2 YFSETQ. The ends were cut back, 5 bases at V and 4 bases at J, with 22 bases in the middle. CDR3 sequence: CASSPEPGRVGYEQYF. The CDR3 DNA reads TGCGCCAGCAGTCCCGAGCCCGGGAGAGTAGGGTACGAGCAGTACTTC.

The J gene is TRBJ2-3, the V gene TRBV24-1; perhaps TRBD1 as D (5 bases). Trimming took 5 bases from V and 7 from J, leaving 21 bases between them. The CDR3 sequence is 16 residues long. Germline lookup yields CDR1 KGHDR and CDR2 SFDVKD. CDR3 coding DNA: TGTGCCACCAGTGCATGGGGCGGAGTTGAGGTGAATACGCAGTATTTT. Its translation is CATSAWGGVEVNTQYF.

Concerning this clone: One junction end disagrees with the germline gene, perhaps due to a read error. The chain is built from TRBV28 and TRBJ1-5; D is ambiguous. This CDR3 contains 15 residues. Germline assignment: CDR1 MDHEN and CDR2 SYDVKM. CDR3 protein: CASILSGLGNQPQHF. CDR3 in DNA: TGTGCCAGCATTTTATCCGGTTTGGGCAATCAGCCCCAGCATTTT.

V usage is TRBV9 and J usage is TRBJ2-7; the D call may be TRBD1 or TRBD2 (5 bases each). Trimming stripped 2 bases from V and 2 bases from J, with 14 bases between. CDR1 and CDR2 (germline): SGDLS, YYNGEE. The CDR3 covers 15 residues. CDR3 region: CASSVSSGTTYEQYF. The CDR3 region has the DNA TGTGCCAGCAGCGTGAGCAGTGGGACCACCTACGAGCAGTACTTC.

The chain has TRBV11-2 and TRBJ1-3; no clear D. The CDR3 has 15 residues. Trimming cost V 2 bases and J 0 bases, with 8 bases left between them. Per the germline V gene, CDR1 is SGHAT and CDR2 is FQNNGV. The CDR3 reads CASSLQAGSGNTIYF. The CDR3 coding sequence is TGTGCCAGCAGCTTACAGGCCGGCTCTGGAAACACCATATATTTT.

The genes are TRBV11-2 and TRBJ2-1; 11 nucleotides align to TRBD2. Germline V gene lookup returns CDR1 SGHAT and CDR2 FQNNGV. The CDR3 totals 16 residues. V lost 5 bases to trimming and J lost 4 bases; unmatched junction nucleotides: 7. The CDR3 loop is CASSPPRLAGYNEQFF. CDR3 DNA: TGTGCCAGCAGCCCCCCAAGACTAGCGGGATACAATGAGCAGTTCTTC. Full variable domain (missing parts from reference TRBV11-2 and TRBJ2-1): EAGVAQSPRYKIIEKRQSVAFWCNPISGHATLYWYQQILGQGPKLLIQFQNNGVVDDSQLPKDRFSAERLKGVDSTLKIQPAKLEDSAVYLCASSPPRLAGYNEQFFGPGTRLTVL.

J is TRBJ1-1 and V is TRBV7-3; D possibly corresponds to TRBD1 (6 bases). The germline V gene encodes CDR1 SGHTA and CDR2 FQGTGA. CDR3 length: 15 amino acids. V shed 0 bases and J shed 6 bases, with 14 bases lying between them. CDR3 coding DNA: TGTGCCAGCAGCTTAACTCACGGGGGGCGGGCTGAAGCTTTCTTT. It encodes CASSLTHGGRAEAFF.

V gene TRBV5-1 combines with J gene TRBJ1-4, with 8 bases fitting TRBD1. V trimming: 3 bases; J trimming: 7 bases; junction bases outside the gene matches: 8. The CDR3 loop spans 15 amino acids. The germline V gene has CDR1 SGHRS and CDR2 YFSETQ. CDR3: CASSYGQGGSEKLFF. The CDR3 DNA reads TGCGCCAGCAGCTACGGACAGGGTGGTAGTGAAAAACTGTTTTTT. Full variable domain (outside the CDR3, taken from reference TRBV5-1 and TRBJ1-4): KAGVTQTPRYLIKTRGQQVTLSCSPISGHRSVSWYQQTPGQGLQFLFEYFSETQRNKGNFPGRFSGRQFSNSRSEMNVSTLELGDSALYLCASSYGQGGSEKLFFGSGTQLSVL.

The chain couples TRBV7-8 to TRBJ2-3; D ambiguous. The CDR3 has 14 residues. Germline values: CDR1 SGHVS, CDR2 FQNEAQ. The V gene lost 4 bases and the J gene lost 2 bases, with 10 bases spanning the gap. The CDR3 DNA follows: TGTGCCAGCAGCTCGAACCTTGCCACAGATACGCAGTATTTT. Translating gives CASSSNLATDTQYF.

The J gene is TRBJ1-4, the V gene TRBV15; D might be TRBD1 (5 bases). Germline V CDR1 and CDR2: LNHNV, YYDKDF (reference sequence). The CDR3 length is 14 residues. The V end lost 1 base, the J end lost 8 bases, and 11 bases lay between the germline ends. The CDR3 coding sequence is TGTGCCACCAGCAGAGTCGGGACCGGGGAAAAACTGTTTTTT. Its protein product is CATSRVGTGEKLFF.

The chain combines TRBV2 with TRBJ1-1; D call uncertain. Germline CDR1 is SNHLY and CDR2 is FYNNEI. V lost 5 bases, J lost 0 bases, and 10 bases lay in between. CDR3 length: 14 residues. CDR3 amino acids: CASSLIEMNTEAFF. Here the CDR3 DNA reads TGTGCCAGCAGTCTCATAGAAATGAACACTGAAGCTTTCTTT.